This T cell receptor beta chain stems from a study of beta chain features in type 1 diabetes. Study findings and constraints: The study found fewer insertions and more deletions at VDJ junctions in type 1 diabetes patients. TCRB CDR3s from Type 1 diabetes patients were moderately but significantly shorter in all four CD4+ subsets.

The isolated RNA, all of it, was reverse transcribed, so expressed TCRB transcripts were what got sequenced. The assay was immunoSEQ multiplex PCR, and TCRdb's table has in-frame clones only and misses some. In the table there are roughly 380,000 clones, about 20% of which are singletons. From germline, CDR1 is SGDLS and CDR2 YYNGEE. This CDR3 has 14 amino acids. Trimming at V came to 3 bases and at J to 7 bases, leaving 8 bases not matched to a gene. This clone has only a few counts. Its antigen remains unidentified. Sequencing was done on a sample of naive CD4+ T cells from blood. The receptor's source is a woman aged 18-30 years in good health. The chain has TRBV9 and TRBJ1-2, with 8 bases matching TRBD1. The CDR3: CASSDPNRGAGYTF. As DNA, the CDR3 is TGTGCCAGCAGCGACCCAAACAGGGGGGCTGGCTACACCTTC.